This paragraph covers one T cell receptor (beta chain) sequence. Libraries were prepared by immunoSEQ multiplex PCR; TCRdb keeps only in-frame clonotypes and omits some of them. The sample has about 8,300 clones; approximately 71% are singletons. The CDR3 totals 14 residues. Trimming took 5 bases from V and 12 from J, leaving 22 bases between them. Germline lookup yields CDR1 SGHVS and CDR2 FNYEAQ. The data were obtained in a study of OX40 agonist ivuxolimab in advanced cancers. The sample consisted of CD4+ or CD8+ T cells sorted from blood, taken in a trial of the OX40 agonist ivuxolimab. This clonotype was obtained from an adult with an advanced solid tumor such as melanoma, head and neck, liver or kidney cancer. V and J are TRBV7-6 and TRBJ2-5, with D maybe TRBD1 (7 bases). The CDR3: CASSVQGGTAEKYF. The CDR3 DNA follows: TGTGCCAGCAGCGTCCAAGGAGGGACAGCTGAGAAGTACTTC.